A selection of T cell receptor beta chains follows, all from one sample in a study of vaccination and CD4 T cells after COVID-19. Antigen specificity for these receptors is unknown. TCRdb re-analysed the PCR reads in MiXCR, keeping a single row per CDR3 protein. The table includes some 22,000 distinct CDR3 sequences, approximately 59% detected once. Here the sequenced sample was CD4+ T cells from blood, cultured in vitro, taken before SARS-CoV-2 vaccination. These receptors all come from a human donor who received a COVID-19 vaccine. Both conserved end residues are part of each CDR3. The D gene is left open where the match is weak. Clone sizes are given selectively: once, few, many, or a class where the clone is expanded.

V,size,D,J,CDR3,DNA
TRBV4-2,.,TRBD2,TRBJ2-5,CASSHLSGGADETQYF,TGTGCCAGCAGCCACCTTAGCGGGGGGGCGGACGAGACCCAGTACTTC
TRBV5-4,.,.,TRBJ1-2,CASSLVRRTSNYGYTF,TGTGCCAGCAGCTTGGTTAGAAGGACATCTAACTATGGCTACACCTTC
TRBV15,.,.,TRBJ1-4,CATSRDHNEKLFF,TGTGCCACCAGCAGAGATCATAATGAAAAACTGTTTTTT
TRBV6-1,.,.,TRBJ1-2,CASATLQVLHGYTF,TGTGCCAGCGCAACATTACAGGTCCTTCATGGCTACACCTTC
TRBV5-6,.,.,TRBJ2-7,CASSLGQFYEQYF,TGTGCCAGCAGCTTGGGACAGTTCTACGAGCAGTACTTC
TRBV6-5,.,.,TRBJ1-2,CASSYRGIGSGYTF,TGTGCCAGCAGTTACCGGGGGATCGGGTCCGGCTACACCTTC
TRBV30,.,TRBD1,TRBJ1-5,CAWSVRGRGANQPQHF,TGTGCCTGGAGTGTAAGGGGCAGGGGGGCCAATCAGCCCCAGCATTTT
TRBV12-3/TRBV12-4,few,.,TRBJ1-2,CASSPFRRFNYGYTF,TGTGCCAGCAGCCCCTTTAGGAGGTTTAACTATGGCTACACCTTC
TRBV7-8,few,.,TRBJ1-1,CASSPREGPNTEAFF,TGTGCCAGCAGCCCCCGGGAAGGTCCAAACACTGAAGCTTTCTTT
TRBV10-3,.,TRBD1,TRBJ1-4,CASRTGGGGKLFF,TGTGCCAGCCGGACAGGCGGGGGGGGAAAACTGTTTTTT
TRBV20-1,.,.,TRBJ1-6,CSASGHRNSPLHF,TGCAGTGCTTCGGGACACCGTAATTCACCCCTCCACTTT
TRBV10-3,.,TRBD2,TRBJ2-2,CAISDGTSSSGELFF,TGTGCCATCAGTGATGGGACTAGCTCGTCCGGGGAGCTGTTTTTT
TRBV6-2/TRBV6-3,.,TRBD1,TRBJ1-2,CASREEGAGYGYTF,TGTGCCAGCAGGGAGGAGGGGGCCGGGTATGGCTACACCTTC
TRBV7-2,.,.,TRBJ1-2,CASSLRSRSYGYTF,TGTGCCAGCAGCTTACGTTCACGGAGCTATGGCTACACCTTC
TRBV25-1,.,.,TRBJ1-2,CASSEWAGGGYTF,TGTGCCAGCAGTGAATGGGCGGGGGGTGGCTACACCTTC
TRBV6-1,.,TRBD1,TRBJ1-1,CASTVLRGPTEAFF,TGTGCCAGCACAGTCCTCAGGGGGCCCACTGAAGCTTTCTTT
TRBV5-1,.,.,TRBJ2-3,CASSVDRVTSTDTQYF,TGCGCCAGCAGCGTAGACAGAGTTACTAGCACAGATACGCAGTATTTT
TRBV6-1,.,TRBD2,TRBJ2-3,CASRKSGGADTQYF,TGTGCCAGCAGGAAAAGCGGGGGCGCAGATACGCAGTATTTT
TRBV6-1,.,TRBD1,TRBJ1-5,CASIKWGRTGVNQPQHF,TGTGCCAGCATAAAGTGGGGAAGGACAGGGGTCAATCAGCCCCAGCATTTT
TRBV6-2/TRBV6-3,.,.,TRBJ1-1,CASSYATFLNTEAFF,TGTGCCAGCAGTTACGCGACCTTCTTGAACACTGAAGCTTTCTTT
TRBV12-3/TRBV12-4,.,TRBD1,TRBJ1-1,CASSYRGDTEAFF,TGTGCCAGCAGTTACAGGGGAGACACTGAAGCTTTCTTT
TRBV19,.,TRBD2,TRBJ2-3,CASSIRGLAGVGDTQYF,TGTGCCAGTAGTATTCGCGGACTAGCGGGGGTGGGCGATACGCAGTATTTT
TRBV12-3/TRBV12-4,.,.,TRBJ2-2,CASSLANIGGTGELFF,TGTGCCAGCAGTTTAGCGAATATTGGGGGGACCGGGGAGCTGTTTTTT
TRBV4-1,.,TRBD1,TRBJ2-5,CASSRTGGKEETQYF,TGCGCCAGCAGCCGGACAGGGGGCAAGGAGGAGACCCAGTACTTC
TRBV19,.,TRBD1,TRBJ1-2,CASSTRTGVGYGYTF,TGTGCCAGTAGTACTCGGACAGGGGTGGGCTATGGCTACACCTTC
TRBV6-1,few,TRBD1,TRBJ1-2,CASSQGQGTGYTF,TGTGCCAGCAGTCAAGGACAGGGGACTGGCTACACCTTC
TRBV2,.,TRBD1,TRBJ2-2,CDSRQGVVPPTLNTGELFF,TGTGACAGCAGGCAGGGGGTGGTCCCGCCGACTCTAAACACCGGGGAGCTGTTTTTT
TRBV24-1,.,.,TRBJ1-1,CATSDSEGGPTEAFF,TGTGCCACCAGTGACTCCGAGGGGGGCCCTACTGAAGCTTTCTTT
TRBV15,.,.,TRBJ1-1,CATSRDTRATEAFF,TGTGCCACCAGCAGAGATACCAGGGCCACTGAAGCTTTCTTT
TRBV19,.,.,TRBJ1-5,CASSINNQPQHF,TGTGCCAGTAGTATAAATAACCAGCCCCAGCATTTT
TRBV20-1,.,TRBD2,TRBJ2-1,CSARLTGESGGPRSEQFF,TGCAGTGCTAGACTCACAGGAGAGAGCGGGGGCCCCCGGTCAGAGCAGTTCTTC